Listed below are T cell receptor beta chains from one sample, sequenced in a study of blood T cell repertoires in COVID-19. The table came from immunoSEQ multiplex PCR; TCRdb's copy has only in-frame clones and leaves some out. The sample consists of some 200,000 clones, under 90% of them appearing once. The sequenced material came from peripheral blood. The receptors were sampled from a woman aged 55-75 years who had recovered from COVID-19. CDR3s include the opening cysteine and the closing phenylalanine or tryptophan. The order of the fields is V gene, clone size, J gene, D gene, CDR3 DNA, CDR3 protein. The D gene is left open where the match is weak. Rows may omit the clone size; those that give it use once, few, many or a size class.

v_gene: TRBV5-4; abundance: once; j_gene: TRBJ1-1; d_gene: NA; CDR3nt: TGTGCCAGCAGCAGAGGGTCTTACGGCGGGAACACTGAAGCTTTCTTT; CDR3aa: CASSRGSYGGNTEAFF
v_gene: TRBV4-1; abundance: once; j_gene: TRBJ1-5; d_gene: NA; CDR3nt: TGCGCCAGCAGCTCCCAAGCGGGACTCAGCAATCAGCCCCAGCATTTT; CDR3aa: CASSSQAGLSNQPQHF
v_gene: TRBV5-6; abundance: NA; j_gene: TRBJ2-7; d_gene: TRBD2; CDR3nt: TGTGCCAGCAGCTTCCCAGCGGGGGGTTTTACGGGGAACGAGCAGTACTTC; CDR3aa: CASSFPAGGFTGNEQYF
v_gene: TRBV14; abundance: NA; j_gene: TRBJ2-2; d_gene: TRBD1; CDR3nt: TGTGCCAGCAGCCAGGGACAGGGGCTTGTATCTGGGACCGGGGAGCTGTTTTTT; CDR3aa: CASSQGQGLVSGTGELFF
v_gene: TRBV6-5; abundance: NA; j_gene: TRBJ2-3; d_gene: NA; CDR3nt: TGTGCCAGCAGCCGCGGGACAGATACGCAGTATTTT; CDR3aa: CASSRGTDTQYF
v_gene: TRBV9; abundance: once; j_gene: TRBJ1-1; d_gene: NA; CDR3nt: TGTGCCAGCAGCGTAGCTACGAACACTGAAGCTTTCTTT; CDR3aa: CASSVATNTEAFF
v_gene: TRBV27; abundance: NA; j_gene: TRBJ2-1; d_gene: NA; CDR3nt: TGTGCCAGCAGTTTATCGACCACAGAACTCTACAATGAGCAGTTCTTC; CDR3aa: CASSLSTTELYNEQFF
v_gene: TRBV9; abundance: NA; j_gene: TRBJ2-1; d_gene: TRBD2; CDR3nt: TGTGCCAGCAGCCTCGGGTTAGCGGGGAATGAGCAGTTCTTC; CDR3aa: CASSLGLAGNEQFF
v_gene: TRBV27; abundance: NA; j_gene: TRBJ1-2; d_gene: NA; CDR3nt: TGTGCCAGCAGTTTAGAGGAAGGATCCGCTAACTATGGCTACACCTTC; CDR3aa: CASSLEEGSANYGYTF
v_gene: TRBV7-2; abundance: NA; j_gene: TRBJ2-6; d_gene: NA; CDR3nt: TGTGCCAGCAGCTTAATAGAATCTGGGGCCAACGTCCTGACTTTC; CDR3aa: CASSLIESGANVLTF
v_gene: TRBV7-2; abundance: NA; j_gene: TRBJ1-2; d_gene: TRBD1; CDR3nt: TGTGCCAGCAGCTTAGATAGGGGGCGAGACTATGGCTACACCTTC; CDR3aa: CASSLDRGRDYGYTF
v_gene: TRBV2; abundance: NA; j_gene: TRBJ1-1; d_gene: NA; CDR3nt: TGTGCCAGCAGACCCAGGGAGGTAAGGACTGAAGCTTTCTTT; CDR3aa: CASRPREVRTEAFF
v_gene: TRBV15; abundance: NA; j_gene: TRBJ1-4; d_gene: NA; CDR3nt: TGTGCCACCAGCAAGACTCCGAACGATGAAAAACTGTTTTTT; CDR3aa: CATSKTPNDEKLFF
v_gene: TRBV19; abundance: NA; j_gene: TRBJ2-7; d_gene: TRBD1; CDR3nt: TGTGCCAGTAGTAGGCTAGACAGGGGATACGAGCAGTACTTC; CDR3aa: CASSRLDRGYEQYF
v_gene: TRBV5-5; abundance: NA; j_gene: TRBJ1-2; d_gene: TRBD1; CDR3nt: TGTGCCAGCAGCCCCCAGACAGGGCGGTATGGCTACACCTTC; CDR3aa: CASSPQTGRYGYTF
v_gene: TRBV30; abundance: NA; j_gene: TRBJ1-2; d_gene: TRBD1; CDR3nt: TGTGCCTGGAGTGTAGGACAGGCCTATGGCTACACCTTC; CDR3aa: CAWSVGQAYGYTF
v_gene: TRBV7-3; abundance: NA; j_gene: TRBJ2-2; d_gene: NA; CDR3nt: TGTGCCAGCAGCTTAGACAGACACACCGGGGAGCTGTTTTTT; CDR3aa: CASSLDRHTGELFF
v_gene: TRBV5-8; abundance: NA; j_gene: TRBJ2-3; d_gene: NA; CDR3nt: TGTGCCAGCATTCTCGCGGGGTACCCCACAGATACGCAGTATTTT; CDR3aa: CASILAGYPTDTQYF
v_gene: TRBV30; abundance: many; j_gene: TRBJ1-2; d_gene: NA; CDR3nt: TGTGCCTGGAGTGTTCCCTTCGACACGTATGGCTACACCTTC; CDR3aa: CAWSVPFDTYGYTF
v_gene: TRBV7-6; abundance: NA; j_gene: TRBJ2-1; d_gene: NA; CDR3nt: TGTGCCAGCAGCTTAGCAGGGACATCCTACAATGAGCAGTTCTTC; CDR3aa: CASSLAGTSYNEQFF
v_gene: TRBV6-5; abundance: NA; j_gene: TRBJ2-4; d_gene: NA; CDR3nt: TGTGCCAGCGGGCGCCTCGGAGGCCTAAACATTCAGTACTTC; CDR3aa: CASGRLGGLNIQYF
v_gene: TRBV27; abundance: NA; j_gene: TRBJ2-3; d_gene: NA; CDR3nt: TGTGCCAGGCAGGGGCCAGATACGCAGTATTTT; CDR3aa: CARQGPDTQYF
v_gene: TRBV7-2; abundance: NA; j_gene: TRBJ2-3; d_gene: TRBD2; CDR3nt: TGTGCCAGCAGCACTCTAGCGGGGGGGCTCGATACGCAGTATTTT; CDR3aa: CASSTLAGGLDTQYF
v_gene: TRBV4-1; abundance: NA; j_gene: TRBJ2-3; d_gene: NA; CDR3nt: TGCGCCAGCAGCCAAGGGACTTTAAGGGATACGCAGTATTTT; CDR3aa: CASSQGTLRDTQYF
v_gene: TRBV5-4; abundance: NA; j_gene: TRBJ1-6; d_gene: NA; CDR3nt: TGTGCCAGCAGCTTGTCTCACACGACTGAGAATTCACCCCTCCACTTT; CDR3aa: CASSLSHTTENSPLHF
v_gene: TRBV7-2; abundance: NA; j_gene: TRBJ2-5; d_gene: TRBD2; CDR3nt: TGTGCCAGCAGCTTAGCGCAGACTAGCGGGGAAAAGACCCAGTACTTC; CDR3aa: CASSLAQTSGEKTQYF
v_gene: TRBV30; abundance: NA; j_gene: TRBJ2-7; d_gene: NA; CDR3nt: TGTGCCTGGAGTACGGGAACCTACGAGCAGTACTTC; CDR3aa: CAWSTGTYEQYF
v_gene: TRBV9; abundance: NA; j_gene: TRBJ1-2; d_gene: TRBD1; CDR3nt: TGTGCCAGCAGCATGGGGACAGGCGCGGTTGAGGGCTACACCTTC; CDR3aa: CASSMGTGAVEGYTF
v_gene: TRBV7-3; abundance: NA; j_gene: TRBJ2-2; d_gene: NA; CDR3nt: TGTGCCAGCAGCTTAACGGGGGCGGTCGGGGAGCTGTTTTTT; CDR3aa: CASSLTGAVGELFF
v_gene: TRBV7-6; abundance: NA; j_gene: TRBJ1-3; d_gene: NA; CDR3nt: TGTGCCAGCAGCTTAAGTCAGTCGGGAGGGAAGACTGGAAACACCATATATTTT; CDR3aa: CASSLSQSGGKTGNTIYF
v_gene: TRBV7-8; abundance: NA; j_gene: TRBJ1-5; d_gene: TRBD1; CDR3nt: TGTGCCAGCAGCTCCCAGACAGGGCTGGGTCAGCCCCAGCATTTT; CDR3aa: CASSSQTGLGQPQHF
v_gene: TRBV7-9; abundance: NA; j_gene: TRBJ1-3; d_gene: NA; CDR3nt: TGTGCCAGCAGCTTAAGAAGGGACAACTCTGGAAACACCATATATTTT; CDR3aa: CASSLRRDNSGNTIYF
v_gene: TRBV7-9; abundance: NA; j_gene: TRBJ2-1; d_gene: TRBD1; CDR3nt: TGTGCCAGCAGCTTTCCCTTTGGGACAGGGAAGACCAATGAGCAGTTCTTC; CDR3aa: CASSFPFGTGKTNEQFF
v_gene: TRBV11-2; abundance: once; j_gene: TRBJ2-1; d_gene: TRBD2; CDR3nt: TGTGCCAGCAGTAGGGAGGGGTGGCAGTTCTTC; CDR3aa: CASSREGWQFF
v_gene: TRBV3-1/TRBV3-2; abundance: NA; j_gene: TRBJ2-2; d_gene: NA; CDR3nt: TGTGCCAGCAGCCACGGCACCGGGGAGCTGTTTTTT; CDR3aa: CASSHGTGELFF
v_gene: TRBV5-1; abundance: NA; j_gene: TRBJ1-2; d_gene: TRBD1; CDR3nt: TGCGCCAGCAGCTGGTTGCCGGGACAGCTTCTTAACTATGGCTACACCTTC; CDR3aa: CASSWLPGQLLNYGYTF
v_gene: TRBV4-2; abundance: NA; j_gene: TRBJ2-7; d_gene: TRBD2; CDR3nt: TGTGCCAGCAGCCAAGAGCCGTTAGCGGGGGGGATCTACGAGCAGTACTTC; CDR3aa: CASSQEPLAGGIYEQYF
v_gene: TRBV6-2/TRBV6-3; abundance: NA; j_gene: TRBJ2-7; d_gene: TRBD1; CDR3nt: TGTGCCAGCAGTCCCTGGACAGGAAGAGGCTCCTACGAGCAGTACTTC; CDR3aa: CASSPWTGRGSYEQYF
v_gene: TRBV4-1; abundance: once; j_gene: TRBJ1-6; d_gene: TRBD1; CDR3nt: TGCGCCAGCAGCCCAGACCCAAGGGGGCCTAGGTCACCCCTCCACTTT; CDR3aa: CASSPDPRGPRSPLHF
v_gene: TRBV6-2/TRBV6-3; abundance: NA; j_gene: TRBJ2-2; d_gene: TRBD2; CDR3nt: TGTGCCAGCAGTTCATTTTCGGGGGGGAGTTACACCGGGGAGCTGTTTTTT; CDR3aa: CASSSFSGGSYTGELFF
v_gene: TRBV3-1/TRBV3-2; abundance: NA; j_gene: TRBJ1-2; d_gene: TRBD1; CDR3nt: TGTGCCAGCAGCCAAGACGCCACAGGGGTAGGGGGCTACACCTTC; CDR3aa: CASSQDATGVGGYTF